Each of the 9 T cell receptor beta chains below was sequenced from the same sample in a study of shared clonotypes between healthy human individuals. Measured with immunoSEQ multiplex PCR; TCRdb has only the in-frame clones, and not every one. The sample yields about 2 million clones, 85% to 95% seen once. The source material was naive CD4+ T cells sorted from blood. Subset meaning: CD45RA+ positively selected. Receptors were obtained from a man aged 18 to 35 in good health.

V gene TRBV10-3 combines with J gene TRBJ2-3; TRBD2 matches at 7 bases. Trimming at V came to 11 bases and at J to 4 bases, leaving 6 bases not matched to a gene. The CDR3 length is 12 residues. The germline gives CDR1 ENHRY, CDR2 SYGVKD. The CDR3 DNA reads TGTGCCTCCCGGGGGGACCCAGATACGCAGTATTTT. This translates into CASRGDPDTQYF.

This chain joins TRBV9 and TRBJ1-1; 8 bases match TRBD1. V trimming: 3 bases; J trimming: 1 base; junction bases outside the gene matches: 8. The CDR3 has 16 residues. CDR1 SGDLS and CDR2 YYNGEE come from the germline V gene. The CDR3 is CASSAPRTGSNTEAFF. The CDR3 DNA follows: TGTGCCAGCAGCGCCCCTCGGACAGGGTCGAACACTGAAGCTTTCTTT.

V gene TRBV5-1 combines with J gene TRBJ2-3; D perhaps matches TRBD2 (5 bases). Germline CDR1 is SGHRS and CDR2 is YFSETQ. Trimming cost V 0 bases and J 6 bases, with 14 bases left between them. This CDR3 region has 15 residues. The CDR3 region is CASSLGNGILDTQYF. CDR3 sequence (DNA): TGCGCCAGCAGCTTGGGGAACGGGATCTTGGATACGCAGTATTTT.

This chain uses TRBV6-4 with TRBJ2-1, with 10 bases aligning to TRBD2. Germline CDR1 and CDR2: MRHNA and SNTAGT. The CDR3 sequence is 15 residues long. With 6 bases clipped from V and 7 bases from J, the junction kept 9 bases outside the gene matches. The CDR3 DNA sequence: TGTGCCAGCAGCCAGACTAGCGGGCTGTATAATGAGCAGTTCTTC. It encodes CASSQTSGLYNEQFF.

CDR3 amino acids: CASSLRMRINEKLFF. For the CDR3, the DNA is TGTGCCAGCAGTTTAAGGATGCGGATTAATGAAAAACTGTTTTTT. The V and J genes are TRBV27 and TRBJ1-4; D gene uncertain. Trimming shortened V by 2 bases and J by 4 bases, and 11 bases separated the two germline ends. CDR1 MNHEY and CDR2 SMNVEV come from the germline V gene (reference sequence). The CDR3 is 15 residues long.

This rearrangement joins TRBV19 to TRBJ2-3; 11 positions match TRBD2. CDR3 size: 16 residues. Germline CDR1 reads LNHDA; CDR2 reads SQIVND (reference sequence). V trimming: 3 bases; J trimming: 2 bases; junction bases outside the gene matches: 4. DNA of the CDR3: TGTGCCAGTAGTATGGGACTAGCGGATTACACAGATACGCAGTATTTT. Protein: CASSMGLADYTDTQYF.

The V call is TRBV28, the J call TRBJ2-3; 13 bases agree with TRBD2. CDR1 and CDR2 from the germline V gene are MDHEN and SYDVKM. The CDR3 sequence is 14 residues long. The V gene end was trimmed by 8 bases and the J gene end by 6 bases; junction bases not matched to a gene: 5. CDR3 protein: CASETSGGADTQYF. The CDR3 DNA reads as TGTGCCAGCGAAACTAGCGGGGGGGCCGATACGCAGTATTTT.

The chain is built from TRBV6-4 and TRBJ2-7; D is ambiguous. V lost 0 bases, J lost 6 bases, and 15 bases lay in between. Germline V gene data show CDR1 as MRHNA and CDR2 as SNTAGT. The CDR3 has 15 amino acids. This CDR3 reads CASSDSSFGVGEQYF. The CDR3 nucleotides read TGTGCCAGCAGTGACTCGAGCTTTGGGGTTGGCGAGCAGTACTTC.

This rearrangement joins TRBV5-1 to TRBJ2-3; unclear D gene. The CDR3 loop spans 14 amino acids. Germline CDR1 and CDR2: SGHRS and YFSETQ. Trimming cost V 7 bases and J 2 bases, with 14 bases left between them. CDR3 DNA: TGCGCCAGCTCTCCTCCCGGAACCACAGATACGCAGTATTTT. Translated, it gives CASSPPGTTDTQYF.